The clone carrying this T cell receptor beta chain was counted only a few times. The antigen remains unidentified. Trimming stripped 5 bases from V and 3 bases from J, with 11 bases between. CDR1 and CDR2 from the germline V gene are SEHNR and FQNEAQ (reference sequence). The CDR3 sequence is 14 residues long. This sample was included in a study of cytomegalovirus exposure and HLA in healthy donors. Study-level background: Among 150 million to 200 million T cells, an earlier analysis found 117 million unique TCR beta sequences. Early on, a data release was issued that held 65 million to 100 million unique TCRs from HLA-typed donors.

13 Jbeta primers and 60 Vbeta primers were used for the PCR. This table comes from immunoSEQ multiplex PCR, and its TCRdb copy is limited to in-frame clones, with some not included. This sample has about 80,000 clones, with more than 50% found just once. Broader study findings: Versus the approximately 720-donor mean, an Asian-associated ancestry cluster reportedly showed fewer N-insertions in a later analysis. Most of the TCR beta V segments (in an earlier analysis) were productive either about 90% or about 30% of the time.

The genes are TRBV7-9 and TRBJ1-5, with D possibly matching TRBD1 (6 bases). The sequence derives from a male donor in good health and CMV-seropositive. Source material: PBMCs. CDR3 in amino acids: CASSLGTNNQPQHF. The CDR3 coding sequence is TGTGCCAGCAGCCTCGGGACAAACAATCAGCCCCAGCATTTT.